This TCR beta chain was observed in a study of identical twins. Study-wide points: Models, which agreed with sharing between unrelated individuals, nonetheless underestimated the out-of-frame TCR alpha sharing seen in monozygotic twins. Surplus twin overlap in beta out-of-frame sequences was less pronounced. Zero-insertion results could be subject to partial confounding by invariant MAIT and iNKT cells.

Ten or more counts support this clonotype. The antigen is not known. This CDR3 has 14 residues. CDR1 LGHNA and CDR2 YNFKEQ come from the germline V gene. V gave up 4 bases and J gave up 2 bases, with 11 bases separating them. MiXCR was run by TCRdb on the 5' RACE reads, yielding one entry per CDR3 protein. This sample has 1.5 million to 2 million distinct CDR3 sequences, with about 32% found just once. The chain joins TRBV4-2 to TRBJ2-5; D not resolved. The source of this sequence is a newborn girl in good health. Sequencing input: cord blood. The CDR3 is CASSPRGPQETQYF. The CDR3 DNA sequence: TGTGCCAGCAGCCCCCGTGGGCCACAAGAGACCCAGTACTTC.